The 16 T cell receptor beta chains listed next were all sequenced from one sample in a study of shared clonotypes between healthy human individuals. Libraries were prepared by immunoSEQ multiplex PCR; TCRdb keeps only in-frame clonotypes and omits some of them. The sample comprises 2 million or so clones, approximately 95% of which are singletons, and about 1.1% rests with the top ten. Cells designated naive CD8 were CD45RO-negative and were positively selected for CCR7, with terminally differentiated effector memory CD45RA+ cells excluded. The sequenced material came from naive CD8+ T cells sorted from blood. These receptors were collected from a man younger than 30 in good health.

Remarks on this clone: The sample carries other DNA sequences with the same CDR3. The V gene is TRBV4-1, the J gene TRBJ2-7, with a weak D call TRBD2 (6 bases). V was clipped by 3 bases and J by 3 bases, with 9 bases between them. CDR1 MGHRA and CDR2 YSYEKL come from the germline V gene. The CDR3 contains 13 residues. CDR3 in amino acids: CASSHSGGYEQYF. Written as DNA, the CDR3 is TGCGCCAGCAGCCACTCCGGGGGCTACGAGCAGTACTTC.

The J gene is TRBJ2-6, the V gene TRBV28; 9 bases line up with TRBD1. V dropped 1 base and J dropped 8; count of bases not matched to a gene: 12. Germline assignment: CDR1 MDHEN and CDR2 SYDVKM. The CDR3 has 18 amino acids. CDR3 sequence: CASSLSLGTGSSPNVLTF. CDR3 sequence (DNA): TGTGCCAGCAGTTTATCCCTCGGGACAGGGAGCTCCCCCAACGTCCTGACTTTC.

The chain links TRBV7-9 to TRBJ2-1; 10 positions agree with TRBD2. The J segment lost 4 bases and the V segment lost 4 bases, leaving 4 bases of the junction unmatched. Germline values: CDR1 SEHNR, CDR2 FQNEAQ (reference sequence). The CDR3 contains 15 residues. The CDR3 is CASSSSGGYYNEQFF. CDR3 DNA sequence: TGTGCCAGCAGCTCTAGCGGGGGCTATTACAATGAGCAGTTCTTC. Together with reference TRBV7-9 and TRBJ2-1, the CDR3 gives the full variable domain: DTGVSQNPRHKITKRGQNVTFRCDPISEHNRLYWYRQTLGQGPEFLTYFQNEAQLEKSRLLSDRFSAERPKGSFSTLEIQRTEQGDSAMYLCASSSSGGYYNEQFFGPGTRLTVL.

Comments on this clone: Other DNA sequences in the sample encode the same CDR3. This sequence joins TRBV30 and TRBJ1-1; tentative D call: TRBD1 (6 bases). The CDR3 contains 14 residues. V shed 4 bases and J shed 5 bases, with 17 bases lying between them. Germline V gene sequence: CDR1 GTSNPN, CDR2 SVGIG (reference sequence). The CDR3 bases are TGTGCCTGGACTTGGGGGGCCGGAAGGACTGAAGCTTTCTTT. It yields the protein CAWTWGAGRTEAFF.

The CDR3 DNA reads TGTGCCAGCTTAGAAACACAGGGGGCATCCTACAATGAGCAGTTCTTC. This translates into CASLETQGASYNEQFF. J is TRBJ2-1 and V is TRBV2; 9 bases are shared with TRBD1. The CDR3 spans 16 residues. CDR1 SNHLY and CDR2 FYNNEI come from the germline V gene. V lost 8 bases and J lost 1; bases outside the gene matches: 9. The variable domain in full, completed from reference TRBV2 and TRBJ2-1, reads EPEVTQTPSHQVTQMGQEVILRCVPISNHLYFYWYRQILGQKVEFLVSFYNNEISEKSEIFDDQFSVERPDGSNFTLKIRSTKLEDSAMYFCASLETQGASYNEQFFGPGTRLTVL.

This rearrangement joins TRBV6-5 to TRBJ2-7; 9 bases align to TRBD2. The CDR3 extends over 14 amino acids. Germline V gives CDR1 MNHEY, CDR2 SVGAGI. V lost 7 bases to trimming and J lost 1 base; unmatched junction nucleotides: 5. CDR3 protein: CASTSSGESYEQYF. DNA for the CDR3: TGTGCCAGCACCTCTAGCGGGGAATCCTACGAGCAGTACTTC.

The chain carries TRBV28 and TRBJ2-3, with 10 bases lining up with TRBD1. The germline CDR1 and CDR2 sequences are MDHEN and SYDVKM. V lost 6 bases to trimming and J lost 4 bases; unmatched junction nucleotides: 7. The CDR3 consists of 15 residues. In nucleotides, the CDR3 is TGTGCCAGCAGCCCTCGGACAGGGGGATCAGATACGCAGTATTTT. This gives the protein CASSPRTGGSDTQYF. Full variable domain (remainder filled in from reference TRBV28 and TRBJ2-3): DVKVTQSSRYLVKRTGEKVFLECVQDMDHENMFWYRQDPGLGLRLIYFSYDVKMKEKGDIPEGYSVSREKKERFSLILESASTNQTSMYLCASSPRTGGSDTQYFGPGTRLTVL.

In its sample, this clone was seen once. The gene calls are TRBV7-3 and TRBJ2-5; D is uncertain. Trimming removed 5 bases at V and 4 bases at J, with 23 bases between. The germline V gene has CDR1 SGHTA and CDR2 FQGTGA. CDR3 length equals 17 residues. CDR3 in amino acids: CASSPGIGLATGETQYF. CDR3 DNA: TGTGCCAGCAGCCCCGGTATAGGGCTGGCGACGGGAGAGACCCAGTACTTC.

The chain carries TRBV7-9 and TRBJ1-1; D perhaps matches TRBD1 (5 bases). The germline CDR1 and CDR2 sequences are SEHNR and FQNEAQ (reference sequence). The CDR3 is made up of 14 amino acids. Trimming took off 1 base at V and 3 bases at J, with 9 bases between the two ends. CDR3 DNA sequence: TGTGCCAGCAGCTTAGTGGTGGGGGACACTGAAGCTTTCTTT. The encoded protein is CASSLVVGDTEAFF.

This clone was recorded only once. The gene calls are TRBV30 and TRBJ2-3; a possible D gene is TRBD2 (5 bases). The CDR3 covers 14 residues. V was shortened by 3 bases and J by 6 bases, with 16 bases between the two germline ends. Germline V gene lookup returns CDR1 GTSNPN and CDR2 SVGIG (reference sequence). CDR3 nucleotide sequence: TGTGCCTGGAGCGAGGACTCCTATCTCGATACGCAGTATTTT. Protein product: CAWSEDSYLDTQYF.

The chain uses TRBV5-4 and TRBJ1-5; no firm D call. The CDR3 covers 14 residues. V was clipped by 0 bases and J by 7 bases, with 11 bases between them. The germline CDR1 and CDR2 sequences are SGHNT and YYREEE (reference sequence). The CDR3: CASSLDLGNQPQHF. The DNA of the CDR3 is TGTGCCAGCAGCTTGGATCTGGGGAACCAGCCCCAGCATTTT.

The rearrangement links TRBV4-3 to TRBJ2-7, with 8 bases fitting TRBD2. The CDR3 loop spans 17 amino acids. J gave up 1 base and V 0 bases, and 8 bases lay outside the gene matches. Germline lookup yields CDR1 LGHNA and CDR2 YSLEER. The chain's CDR3 is CASSQDAGGIRSYEQYF. CDR3 nucleotides: TGCGCCAGCAGCCAAGATGCGGGGGGAATAAGATCCTACGAGCAGTACTTC.

The chain couples TRBV7-9 to TRBJ1-5; D uncertain. Germline V lookup: CDR1 SEHNR, CDR2 FQNEAQ (reference sequence). CDR3 length equals 13 residues. With 1 base removed from V and 4 bases from J, the gap between germline ends came to 5 bases. The CDR3 here is CASSLDANQPQHF. DNA of the CDR3: TGTGCCAGCAGCTTAGACGCGAATCAGCCCCAGCATTTT. Full variable domain (missing parts from reference TRBV7-9 and TRBJ1-5): DTGVSQNPRHKITKRGQNVTFRCDPISEHNRLYWYRQTLGQGPEFLTYFQNEAQLEKSRLLSDRFSAERPKGSFSTLEIQRTEQGDSAMYLCASSLDANQPQHFGDGTRLSIL.

The chain links TRBV7-3 to TRBJ2-3, with D possibly being TRBD2 (5 bases). V lost 2 bases, J lost 12 bases, and 24 bases lay in between. Looked up from germline, CDR1 is SGHTA and CDR2 is FQGTGA. The CDR3 covers 16 residues. The CDR3 DNA is TGTGCCAGCAGCTTACAAGTTGGCGGGTCCTATGCCTCACAGTATTTT. It codes for CASSLQVGGSYASQYF. The variable domain in full, completed from reference TRBV7-3 and TRBJ2-3, reads GAGVSQTPSNKVTEKGKYVELRCDPISGHTALYWYRQSLGQGPEFLIYFQGTGAADDSGLPNDRFFAVRPEGSVSTLKIQRTERGDSAVYLCASSLQVGGSYASQYFGPGTRLTVL.

The J gene is TRBJ2-1, the V gene TRBV19; maybe TRBD2 (5 bases). CDR1 and CDR2 from the germline V gene are LNHDA and SQIVND (reference sequence). The length of the CDR3 is 13 residues. The V and J ends lost 7 bases and 3 bases respectively, with 10 bases between them. CDR3 nucleotide sequence: TGTGCCAGTAAGAGGGATAACTACAATGAGCAGTTCTTC. It specifies CASKRDNYNEQFF. The entire variable domain, with the rest obtained from reference TRBV19 and TRBJ2-1, is as follows: DGGITQSPKYLFRKEGQNVTLSCEQNLNHDAMYWYRQDPGQGLRLIYYSQIVNDFQKGDIAEGYSVSREKKESFPLTVTSAQKNPTAFYLCASKRDNYNEQFFGPGTRLTVL.

This chain connects TRBV7-9 to TRBJ2-7, with 13 bases aligning to TRBD2. CDR1 is SEHNR and CDR2 is FQNEAQ in the germline V gene (reference sequence). This CDR3 has 15 amino acids. Trimming at V came to 5 bases and at J to 4 bases, leaving 5 bases not matched to a gene. For the CDR3, the DNA is TGTGCCAGCAGCCGGACTAGCGGGAGCCTTTACGAGCAGTACTTC. It encodes CASSRTSGSLYEQYF.